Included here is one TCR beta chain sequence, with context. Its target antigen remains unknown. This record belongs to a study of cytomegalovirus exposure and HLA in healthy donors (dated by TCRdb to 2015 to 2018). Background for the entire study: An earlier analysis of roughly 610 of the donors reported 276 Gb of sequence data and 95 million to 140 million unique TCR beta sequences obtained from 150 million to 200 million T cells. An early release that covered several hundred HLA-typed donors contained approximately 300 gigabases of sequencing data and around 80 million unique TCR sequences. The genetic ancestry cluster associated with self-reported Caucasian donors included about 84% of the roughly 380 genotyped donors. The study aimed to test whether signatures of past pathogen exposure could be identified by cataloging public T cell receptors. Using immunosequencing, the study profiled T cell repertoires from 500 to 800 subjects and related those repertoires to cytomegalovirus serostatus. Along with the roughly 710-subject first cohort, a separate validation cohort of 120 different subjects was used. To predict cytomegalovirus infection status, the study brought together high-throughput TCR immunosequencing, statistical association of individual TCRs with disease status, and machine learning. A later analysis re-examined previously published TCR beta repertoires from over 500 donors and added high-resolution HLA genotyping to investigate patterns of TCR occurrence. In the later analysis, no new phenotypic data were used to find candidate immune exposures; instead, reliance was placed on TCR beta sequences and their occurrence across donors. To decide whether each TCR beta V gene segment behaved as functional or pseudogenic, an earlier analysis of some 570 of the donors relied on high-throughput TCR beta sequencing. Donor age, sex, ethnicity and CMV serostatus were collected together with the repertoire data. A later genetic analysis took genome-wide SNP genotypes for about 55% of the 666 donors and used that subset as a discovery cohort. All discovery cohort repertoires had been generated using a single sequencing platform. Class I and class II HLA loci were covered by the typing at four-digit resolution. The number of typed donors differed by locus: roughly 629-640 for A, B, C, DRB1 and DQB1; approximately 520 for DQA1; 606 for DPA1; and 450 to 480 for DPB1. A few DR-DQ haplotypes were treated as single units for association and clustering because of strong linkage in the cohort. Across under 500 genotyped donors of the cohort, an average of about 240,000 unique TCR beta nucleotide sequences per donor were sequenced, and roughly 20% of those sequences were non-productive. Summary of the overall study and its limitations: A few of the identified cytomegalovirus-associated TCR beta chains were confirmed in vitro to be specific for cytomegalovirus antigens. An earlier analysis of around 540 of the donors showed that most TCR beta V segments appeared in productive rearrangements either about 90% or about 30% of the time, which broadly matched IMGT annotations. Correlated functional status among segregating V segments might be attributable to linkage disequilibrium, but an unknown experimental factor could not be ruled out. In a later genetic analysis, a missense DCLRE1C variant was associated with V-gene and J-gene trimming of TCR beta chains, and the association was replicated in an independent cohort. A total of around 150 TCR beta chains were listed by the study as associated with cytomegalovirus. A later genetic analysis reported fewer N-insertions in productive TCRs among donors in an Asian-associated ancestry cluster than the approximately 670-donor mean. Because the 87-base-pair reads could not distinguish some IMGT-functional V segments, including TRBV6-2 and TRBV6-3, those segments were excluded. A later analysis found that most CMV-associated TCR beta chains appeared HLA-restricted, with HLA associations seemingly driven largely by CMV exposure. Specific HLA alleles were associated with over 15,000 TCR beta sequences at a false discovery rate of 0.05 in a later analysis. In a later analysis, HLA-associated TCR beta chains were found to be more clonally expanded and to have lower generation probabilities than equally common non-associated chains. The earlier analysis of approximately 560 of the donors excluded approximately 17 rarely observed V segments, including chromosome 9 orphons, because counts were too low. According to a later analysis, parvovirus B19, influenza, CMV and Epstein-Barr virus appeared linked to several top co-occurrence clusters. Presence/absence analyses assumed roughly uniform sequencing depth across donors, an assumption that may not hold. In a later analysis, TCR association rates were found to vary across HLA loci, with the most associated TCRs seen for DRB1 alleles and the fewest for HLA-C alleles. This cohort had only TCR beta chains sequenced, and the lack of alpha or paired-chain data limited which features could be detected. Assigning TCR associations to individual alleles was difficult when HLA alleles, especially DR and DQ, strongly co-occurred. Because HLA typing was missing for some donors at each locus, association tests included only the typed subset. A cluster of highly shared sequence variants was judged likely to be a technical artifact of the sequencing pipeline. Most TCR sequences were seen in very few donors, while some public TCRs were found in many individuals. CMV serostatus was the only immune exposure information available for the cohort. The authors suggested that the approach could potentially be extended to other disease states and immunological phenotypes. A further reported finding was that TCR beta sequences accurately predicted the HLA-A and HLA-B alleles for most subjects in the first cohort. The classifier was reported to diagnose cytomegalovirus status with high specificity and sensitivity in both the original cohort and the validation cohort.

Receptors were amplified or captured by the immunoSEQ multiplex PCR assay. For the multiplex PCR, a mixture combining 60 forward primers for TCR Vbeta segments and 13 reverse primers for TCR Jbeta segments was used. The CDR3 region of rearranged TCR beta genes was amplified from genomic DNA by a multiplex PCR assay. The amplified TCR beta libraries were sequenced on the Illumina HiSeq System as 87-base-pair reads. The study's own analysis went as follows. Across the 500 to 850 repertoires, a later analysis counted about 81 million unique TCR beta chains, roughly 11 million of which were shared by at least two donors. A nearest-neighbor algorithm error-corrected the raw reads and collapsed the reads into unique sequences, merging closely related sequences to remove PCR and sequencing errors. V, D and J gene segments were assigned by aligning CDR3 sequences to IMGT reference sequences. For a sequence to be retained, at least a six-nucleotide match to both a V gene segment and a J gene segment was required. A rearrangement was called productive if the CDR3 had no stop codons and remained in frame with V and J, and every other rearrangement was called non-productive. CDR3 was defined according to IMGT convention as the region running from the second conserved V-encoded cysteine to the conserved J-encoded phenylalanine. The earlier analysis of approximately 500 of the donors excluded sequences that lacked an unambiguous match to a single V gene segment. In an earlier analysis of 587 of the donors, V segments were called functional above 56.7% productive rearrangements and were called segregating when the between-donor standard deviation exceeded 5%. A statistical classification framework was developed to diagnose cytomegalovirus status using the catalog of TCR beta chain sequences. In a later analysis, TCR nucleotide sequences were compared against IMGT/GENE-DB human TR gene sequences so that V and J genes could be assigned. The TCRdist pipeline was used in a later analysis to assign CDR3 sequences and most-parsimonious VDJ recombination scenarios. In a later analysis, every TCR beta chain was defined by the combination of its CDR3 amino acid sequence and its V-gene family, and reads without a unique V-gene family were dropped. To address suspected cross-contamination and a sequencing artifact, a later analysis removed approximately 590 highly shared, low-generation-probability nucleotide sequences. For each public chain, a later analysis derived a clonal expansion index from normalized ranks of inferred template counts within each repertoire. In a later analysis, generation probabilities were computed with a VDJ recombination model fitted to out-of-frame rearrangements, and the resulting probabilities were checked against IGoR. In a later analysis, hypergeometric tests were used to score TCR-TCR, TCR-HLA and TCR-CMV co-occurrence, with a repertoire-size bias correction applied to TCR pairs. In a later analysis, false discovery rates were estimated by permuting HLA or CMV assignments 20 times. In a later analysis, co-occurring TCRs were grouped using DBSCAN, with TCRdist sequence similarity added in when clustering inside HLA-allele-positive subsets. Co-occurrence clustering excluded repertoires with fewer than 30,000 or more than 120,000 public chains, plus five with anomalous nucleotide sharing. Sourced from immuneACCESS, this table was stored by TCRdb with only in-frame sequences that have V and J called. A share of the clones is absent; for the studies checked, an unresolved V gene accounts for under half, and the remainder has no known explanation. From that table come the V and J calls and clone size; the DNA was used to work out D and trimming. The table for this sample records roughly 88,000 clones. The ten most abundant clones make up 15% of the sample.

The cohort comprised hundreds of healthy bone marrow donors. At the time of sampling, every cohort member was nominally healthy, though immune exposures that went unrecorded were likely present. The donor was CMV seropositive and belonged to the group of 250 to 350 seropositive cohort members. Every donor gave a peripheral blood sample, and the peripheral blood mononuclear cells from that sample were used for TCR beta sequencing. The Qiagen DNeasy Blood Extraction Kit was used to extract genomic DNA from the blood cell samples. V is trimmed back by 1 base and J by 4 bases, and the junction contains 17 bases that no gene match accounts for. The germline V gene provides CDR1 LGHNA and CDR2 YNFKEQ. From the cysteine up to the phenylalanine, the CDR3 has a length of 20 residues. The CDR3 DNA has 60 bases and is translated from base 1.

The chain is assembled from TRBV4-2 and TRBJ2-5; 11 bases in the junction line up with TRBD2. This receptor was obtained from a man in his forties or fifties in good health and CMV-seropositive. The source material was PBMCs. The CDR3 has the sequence CASSQAGRGLAGGIGETQYF. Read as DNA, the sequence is TGTGCCAGCAGCCAAGCGGGGAGAGGGCTAGCGGGAGGAATAGGAGAGACCCAGTACTTC.